This T cell receptor (beta chain) was identified in a study of STAT3 mutations in large granular lymphocyte leukemia (dated by TCRdb to the late 2010s). A note on the overall study: In roughly half of the longitudinally sequenced T-LGLL patients, canonical activating STAT3 mutations were detected. One or more immunosuppressive therapy regimens were given to more than half of T-LGLL patients, and hematologic response was seen in around 36% of the treated patients. To reconstruct clonal hierarchy and dynamics, serial deep sequencing of TCRbeta CDR3 and STAT3 was performed in patients with T-cell large granular lymphocyte leukemia. From an initial cohort of roughly 220 LGL patients, 15 to 20 representative T-LGLL cases were picked for longitudinal TCRbeta and STAT3 sequencing. As controls within the study, a couple of patients with natural killer LGL leukemia were also sequenced longitudinally. On average, sequencing was done at around 4 time points per patient, with the number of samplings ranging from 2 to 8.

In this sample, this clone turned up a few times. The target of this receptor is not known. No base quality values were provided; no much bigger clone lies one nucleotide off. The CDR3 holds 15 amino acids from the cysteine to the phenylalanine. CDR3 DNA only is kept here, 45 bases in frame from base 1. The germline V gene specifies SGHRS as CDR1 and YFSETQ as CDR2. V and J lose 7 bases and 0 bases, and a span of 13 bases separates them. TCRbeta libraries were sequenced on an Illumina MiSeq, and an average of roughly 41,000 productive templates per sample was obtained. The immunoSEQ assay, which uses multiplex PCR amplification, was used to generate TCRbeta CDR3 libraries. From the authors' description of their analysis: Repertoire diversity was calculated as previously defined, and values close to 0 indicated extremely monoclonal samples. Not all clones reach the TCRdb copy of this immuneACCESS table, which keeps in-frame sequences only. Checked studies attribute under half of the gap to unresolved V genes and leave the rest unexplained. V and J calls and clone size follow that table, whereas D and trimming were derived from the DNA. The sample profile shows under 35,000 clones; 70% to 90% of them were found once. The ten largest clones capture about 13% of the sample.

General findings and caveats noted by the study authors: Several patients had a dominant TCR clone burden greater than the STAT3 mutant burden, which suggests that the STAT3 mutation arose secondarily within a clone that had already expanded. Linking therapy response to changes in TCR clonal burden was complicated by variable intervals between samplings and by differing treatment regimens. Because codominant clonotypes persisted in some patients, a small but highly pathogenic clone may have been missed. Every T-LGLL patient showed at least one immunodominant TCRbeta clonotype, and about half showed multiple immunodominant subclonotypes. Because no samples were available when a clone first appeared, clonal expansion was inferred from samplings taken at other points. TCR clonotype switching after therapy was observed in about 35% of the 18 patients, and all newly emerging clones were found to be STAT3 wild type.

DNA was extracted from blood mononuclear cells, and the same DNA was used for both TCR and STAT3 sequencing. This receptor was taken from a man aged 55 to 70 with T-cell large granular lymphocyte leukemia. Some clones in this sample may be carry-over from other donors' samples. The age is the age at diagnosis. The rearranged segments are TRBV5-1 and TRBJ2-2; the D gene is tentatively TRBD1 or TRBD2, each matching 5 bases. The material sequenced was peripheral blood mononuclear cells. The nucleotides read TGCGCCAGCGCACCCGGGACGGCGAACACCGGGGAGCTGTTTTTT. Its coded protein is CASAPGTANTGELFF.